The source of this T cell receptor (beta chain) is a study of human T cells and chemical hapten exposure. Study as a whole: Patients, a majority of them female, were diagnosed with alopecia areata, totalis or universalis. Study-wide points: TCRs above 1 in 1000 frequency did not change with DPC sensitization.

In the case of this clonotype: Its matching antigen is unknown.

Germline lookup yields CDR1 MDHEN and CDR2 SYDVKM. The V gene lost 2 bases and the J gene lost 0 bases, with 26 bases spanning the gap. This CDR3 contains 21 residues. Individual cDNA molecules had unique molecular identifiers attached to them by the library. TCRdb reanalysed the RACE reads using MiXCR and keeps one entry per CDR3 protein. The data contain 380,000 or so distinct CDR3 sequences, 4.8% of them singletons. Time point of the sample: patch test 1, 2 weeks after DPC sensitization. The treatment is: therapeutic diphenylcyclopropenone sensitization with weekly scalp DPC. The authors' total RNA extraction used unfractionated whole blood.

The sample consisted of whole blood, taken in connection with sensitization to the hapten diphenylcyclopropenone (DPC). The receptor was derived from a woman aged 45-65 years with alopecia areata. Some clones in this sample may be carry-over from other donors' samples. The rearrangement joins TRBV28 to TRBJ2-1, with D possibly matching TRBD2 (5 bases). The CDR3 DNA reads TGTGCCAGCAGTTTAAATCGGTGGGTCCCGAACAATGGGAGCTCCTACAATGAGCAGTTCTTC. Protein: CASSLNRWVPNNGSSYNEQFF.